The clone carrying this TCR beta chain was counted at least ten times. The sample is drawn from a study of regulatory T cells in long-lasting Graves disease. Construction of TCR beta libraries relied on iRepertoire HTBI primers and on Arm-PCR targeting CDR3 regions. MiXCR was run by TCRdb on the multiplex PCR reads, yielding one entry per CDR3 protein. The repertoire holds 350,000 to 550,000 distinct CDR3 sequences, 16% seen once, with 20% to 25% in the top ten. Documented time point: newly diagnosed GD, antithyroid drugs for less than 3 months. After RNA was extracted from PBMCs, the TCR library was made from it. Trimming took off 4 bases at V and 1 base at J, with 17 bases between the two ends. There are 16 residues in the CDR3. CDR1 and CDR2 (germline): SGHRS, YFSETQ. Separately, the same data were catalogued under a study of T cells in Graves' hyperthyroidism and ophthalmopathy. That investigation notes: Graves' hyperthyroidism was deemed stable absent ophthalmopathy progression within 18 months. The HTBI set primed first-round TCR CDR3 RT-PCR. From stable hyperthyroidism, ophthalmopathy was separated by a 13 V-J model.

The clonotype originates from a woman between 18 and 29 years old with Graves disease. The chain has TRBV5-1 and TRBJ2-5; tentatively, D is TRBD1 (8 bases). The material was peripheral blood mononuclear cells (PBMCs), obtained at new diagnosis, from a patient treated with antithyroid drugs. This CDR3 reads CASSKGQGGFQETQYF. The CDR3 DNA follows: TGCGCCAGCAGCAAAGGACAGGGAGGGTTCCAAGAGACCCAGTACTTC.